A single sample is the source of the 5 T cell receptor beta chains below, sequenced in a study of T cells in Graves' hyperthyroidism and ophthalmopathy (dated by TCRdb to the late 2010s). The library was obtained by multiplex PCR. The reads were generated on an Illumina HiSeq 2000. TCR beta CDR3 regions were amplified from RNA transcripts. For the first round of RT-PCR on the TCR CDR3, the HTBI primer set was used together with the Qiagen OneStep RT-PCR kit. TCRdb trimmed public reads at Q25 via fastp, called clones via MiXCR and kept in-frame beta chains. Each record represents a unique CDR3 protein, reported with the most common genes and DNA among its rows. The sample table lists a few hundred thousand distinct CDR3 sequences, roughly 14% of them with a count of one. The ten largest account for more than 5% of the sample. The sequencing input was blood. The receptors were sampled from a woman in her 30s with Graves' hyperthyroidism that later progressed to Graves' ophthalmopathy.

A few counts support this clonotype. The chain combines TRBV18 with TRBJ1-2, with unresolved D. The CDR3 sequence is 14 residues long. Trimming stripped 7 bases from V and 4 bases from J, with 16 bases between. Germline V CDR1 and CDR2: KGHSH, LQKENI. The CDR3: CASYQDALTYGYTF. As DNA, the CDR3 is TGTGCCAGCTACCAGGACGCACTAACCTATGGCTACACCTTC.

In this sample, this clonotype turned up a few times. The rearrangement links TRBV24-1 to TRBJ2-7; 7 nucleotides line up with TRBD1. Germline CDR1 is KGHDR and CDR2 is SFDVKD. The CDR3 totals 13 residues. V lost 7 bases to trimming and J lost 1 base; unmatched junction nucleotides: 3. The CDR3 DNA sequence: TGTGCCACCAGCCGGACAGGTTCCTACGAGCAGTACTTC. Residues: CATSRTGSYEQYF.

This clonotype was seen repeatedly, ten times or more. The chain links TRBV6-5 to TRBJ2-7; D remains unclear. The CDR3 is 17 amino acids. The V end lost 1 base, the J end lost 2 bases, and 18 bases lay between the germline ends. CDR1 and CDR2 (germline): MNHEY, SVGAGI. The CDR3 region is CASSYFGASPTAYEQYF. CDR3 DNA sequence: TGTGCCAGCAGTTACTTTGGTGCGTCCCCCACAGCCTACGAGCAGTACTTC.

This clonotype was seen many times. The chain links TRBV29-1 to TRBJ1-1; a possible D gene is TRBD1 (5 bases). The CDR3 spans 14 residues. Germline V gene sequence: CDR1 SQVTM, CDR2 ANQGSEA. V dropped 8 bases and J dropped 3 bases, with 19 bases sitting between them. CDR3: CSSTGERKDTEAFF. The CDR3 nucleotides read TGCAGCTCCACGGGGGAACGGAAAGACACTGAAGCTTTCTTT.

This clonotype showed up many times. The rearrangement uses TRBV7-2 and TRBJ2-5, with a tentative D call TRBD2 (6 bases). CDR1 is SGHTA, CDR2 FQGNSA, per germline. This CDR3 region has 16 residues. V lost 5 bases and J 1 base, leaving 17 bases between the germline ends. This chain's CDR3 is CASSPRGGRIQETQYF. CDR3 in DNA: TGTGCCAGCAGCCCCCGGGGAGGACGGATCCAAGAGACCCAGTACTTC.